These 27 T cell receptor beta chains came from one sample sequenced in a study of T cells after yellow fever vaccination. Each CDR3 protein gets one entry after TCRdb re-called the 5' RACE reads with MiXCR. Of around 360,000 distinct CDR3 sequences listed, approximately 10% are singletons. Sequencing was performed on PBMCs, taken on the day of the first yellow fever vaccination. These receptors all come from a man between 18 and 35 years old who received the YFV17D yellow fever vaccine.

The V call is TRBV2, the J call TRBJ2-3, with D tentatively TRBD2 (6 bases). Trimming pared 11 bases from V and 4 bases from J, leaving 19 bases between. Germline CDR1 reads SNHLY; CDR2 reads FYNNEI. CDR3 length: 14 amino acids. CDR3 region: CAGAGAGIPDTQYF. The DNA for the CDR3 is TGTGCCGGGGCCGGGGCGGGAATACCAGATACGCAGTATTTT.

This clonotype occurred a few times. V is TRBV6-5 and J is TRBJ1-1; 7 bases align to TRBD1. Germline-derived CDR1 and CDR2 are MNHEY and SVGAGI. V lost 2 bases to trimming and J lost 4 bases; unmatched junction nucleotides: 4. This CDR3 contains 14 residues. CDR3 sequence: CASSYPGGTTEAFF. In DNA, the CDR3 is TGTGCCAGCAGTTACCCAGGGGGGACCACTGAAGCTTTCTTT.

This clonotype occurred a few times. V and J are TRBV5-1 and TRBJ1-1; 7 nucleotides match TRBD1. Germline CDR1 is SGHRS and CDR2 is YFSETQ. There are 15 residues in the CDR3. V lost 3 bases, J lost 3 bases, and 8 bases stayed unmatched. CDR3 sequence (DNA): TGCGCCAGCAGCTACCTACAGGGGTACGACACTGAAGCTTTCTTT. Translation gives CASSYLQGYDTEAFF.

This clonotype was recorded a few times. The chain recombines TRBV10-3 with TRBJ2-7; possible D gene TRBD2, 5 bases. The germline V and J ends were trimmed by 4 bases and 4 bases, with 5 bases remaining between them. This CDR3 comprises 11 residues. Germline CDR1 is ENHRY and CDR2 is SYGVKD. Here the CDR3 DNA reads TGTGCCATCAGTGGAGGGTACGAGCAGTACGTC. Translation: CAISGGYEQYV.

V and J are TRBV20-1 and TRBJ2-7; TRBD1 matches 7 bases. Germline trimming cut 1 base from V and 4 bases from J; bases unmatched to any gene: 7. This CDR3 contains 14 residues. The germline CDR1 and CDR2 sequences are DFQATT and SNEGSKA (reference sequence). CDR3 nucleotide sequence: TGCAGTGCTAGAGGACAGGGATCCAATTACGAGCAGTACTTC. Protein: CSARGQGSNYEQYF.

This clonotype was counted between two and nine times. An end of the junction does not agree with germline; a read error may underlie this. V gene TRBV11-2 combines with J gene TRBJ2-3, with TRBD2 matching over 7 bases. The germline CDR1 and CDR2 sequences are SGHAT and FQNNGV. This CDR3 is built from 15 residues. Written as DNA, the CDR3 is TGTGCCAGCAGTTTAGGCGGGCGCGGGGGTGATACGCAGTATTTT. This translates into CASSLGGRGGDTQYF.

The V gene is TRBV7-9, the J gene TRBJ2-7, with D tentatively TRBD1 (6 bases). This CDR3 has 15 residues. The V gene lost 5 bases and the J gene lost 1 base, with 15 bases spanning the gap. The germline V gene has CDR1 SEHNR and CDR2 FQNEAQ (reference sequence). The CDR3 region is CASSPRWTVSYEQYF. Here the CDR3 DNA reads TGTGCCAGCAGCCCGAGATGGACAGTTTCCTACGAGCAGTACTTC.

This clonotype was recorded a few times. The chain uses TRBV3-1 and TRBJ1-1; D gene ambiguous. Trimming took off 5 bases at V and 3 bases at J, with 10 bases between the two ends. From germline, CDR1 is LGHDT and CDR2 YNNKEL (reference sequence). This CDR3 spans 13 amino acids. The CDR3, as DNA: TGTGCCAGCAGCACAGACGGGGACACTGAAGCTTTCTTT. This translates into CASSTDGDTEAFF.

This chain links TRBV5-6 with TRBJ2-7, with D possibly TRBD2 on 5 matching bases. V was shortened by 0 bases and J by 5 bases, with 9 bases between the two germline ends. CDR3 size: 13 residues. Germline CDR1 is SGHDT and CDR2 is YYEEEE. The CDR3 protein is CASSLVGSHEQYF. The CDR3 DNA sequence: TGTGCCAGCAGCTTGGTTGGGAGCCACGAGCAGTACTTC.

This clonotype has a count of ten or more. This chain joins TRBV3-1 and TRBJ1-6; 11 bases align to TRBD1. The CDR3 runs to 16 residues. CDR1 is LGHDT, CDR2 YNNKEL, per germline (reference sequence). Trimming cost V 3 bases and J 6 bases; bases outside gene matches: 4. The CDR3 is CASSQLGTGGNSPLHF. The CDR3 DNA is TGTGCCAGCAGCCAGCTTGGGACAGGGGGTAATTCACCCCTCCACTTT. Using reference TRBV3-1 and TRBJ1-6 for the parts outside the CDR3, the full variable domain is DTAVSQTPKYLVTQMGNDKSIKCEQNLGHDTMYWYKQDSKKFLKIMFSYNNKELIINETVPNRFSPKSPDKAHLNLHINSLELGDSAVYFCASSQLGTGGNSPLHFGNGTRLTVT.

This clonotype was observed many times. V usage is TRBV9 and J usage is TRBJ1-2, with 8 bases lining up with TRBD1. The CDR3 runs 15 residues. Trimming cost V 0 bases and J 8 bases; bases outside gene matches: 9. Germline V gives CDR1 SGDLS, CDR2 YYNGEE. CDR3 nucleotides: TGTGCCAGCAGCGTAGAGTGGCAGGGGGCGGGCGGCTACACCTTC. Its protein is CASSVEWQGAGGYTF.

This clonotype was detected a few times. The chain combines TRBV29-1 with TRBJ2-7; TRBD2 is a possible D gene (5 bases). Germline loops: CDR1 SQVTM, CDR2 ANQGSEA. Between the trimmed V and J ends, which lost 7 bases and 4 bases, there was a span of 11 bases. The CDR3 loop spans 11 amino acids. The CDR3 sequence is CSAASGYEQYV. The CDR3 DNA follows: TGCAGCGCAGCAAGCGGATACGAGCAGTACGTC.

This chain uses TRBV3-1 with TRBJ2-3; D gene unclear. The germline V gene encodes CDR1 LGHDT and CDR2 YNNKEL (reference sequence). Trimming removed 4 bases from V and 6 bases from J, with 14 bases in between. This CDR3 comprises 14 residues. The CDR3: CASSRRTLADTQYF. DNA for the CDR3: TGTGCCAGCAGCCGCCGAACGTTGGCGGATACGCAGTATTTT.

This clonotype was counted many times. The CDR3 coding sequence is TGCAGCGTTGAAGGATTGTGGACAGATTCGACAAGCACAGATACGCAGTATTTT. Residues: CSVEGLWTDSTSTDTQYF. J is TRBJ2-3 and V is TRBV29-1; possibly TRBD1 for D (6 bases). V was clipped by 1 base and J by 0 bases, with 20 bases between them. The length of the CDR3 is 18 residues. The germline V gene has CDR1 SQVTM and CDR2 ANQGSEA.

In this sample, this clonotype turned up a few times. The chain couples TRBV14 to TRBJ1-1; the match to TRBD1 covers 10 bases. The CDR3 extends over 13 amino acids. CDR1 and CDR2 from the germline V gene are SGHDN and FVKESK. Trimming at V came to 4 bases and at J to 10 bases, leaving 6 bases not matched to a gene. CDR3 nucleotides: TGTGCCAGCAGCCCGGGGACAGGGGCATCAGCTTTCTTT. Its translation: CASSPGTGASAFF.

In this sample, this clonotype turned up a few times. CDR3 protein: CAWSGQSRGQFF. The CDR3 DNA reads as TGTGCCTGGAGTGGACAGTCAAGAGGGCAGTTCTTC. The J gene is TRBJ2-1, the V gene TRBV30, with D possibly TRBD1 on 5 matching bases. V lost 1 base to trimming and J lost 12 bases, with 13 bases between them. CDR3 length: 12 residues. The germline V gene encodes CDR1 GTSNPN and CDR2 SVGIG (reference sequence).

The chain has TRBV12-3 or TRBV12-4 and TRBJ2-2; 8 nucleotides agree with TRBD2. CDR3 length equals 16 residues. The junction had 9 bases not matched to a gene; V was cut back by 5 bases and J by 4 bases. DNA of the CDR3: TGTGCCAGCAGTGCGCTAGCGGGCAGGGGCACCGGGGAGCTGTTTTTT. Its translation: CASSALAGRGTGELFF.

The DNA for the CDR3 is TGCAGTGCCTACGAACCGGGACAGGGGTACAATGAGCAGTTCTTC. Translating gives CSAYEPGQGYNEQFF. This chain connects TRBV20-1 to TRBJ2-1, with TRBD1 identical over 10 bases. The CDR3 runs 15 residues. The trim removed 6 bases at V and 4 bases at J, leaving 9 bases unmatched. The germline V gene encodes CDR1 DFQATT and CDR2 SNEGSKA (reference sequence).

This clonotype has at least ten counts. The chain combines TRBV24-1 with TRBJ2-5; unclear D gene. This CDR3 is built from 13 residues. V dropped 4 bases and J dropped 0 bases, with 5 bases sitting between them. Germline CDR1 and CDR2: KGHDR and SFDVKD. The CDR3 spells CATSEYNQETQYF. In DNA, the CDR3 is TGTGCCACCAGTGAATATAACCAAGAGACCCAGTACTTC.

The chain combines TRBV4-2 with TRBJ2-5; D gene uncertain. The CDR3 extends over 14 amino acids. V was cut by 4 bases and J by 5 bases, with 14 bases left in between. Germline loops: CDR1 LGHNA, CDR2 YNFKEQ. In nucleotides, the CDR3 is TGTGCCAGCAGCCCGCGATGGGTCGGGGAGACCCAGTACTTC. It specifies CASSPRWVGETQYF.

There are a few counts of this clonotype. This chain uses TRBV4-2 with TRBJ1-1; D gene uncertain. This CDR3 has 15 amino acids. Germline CDR1 LGHNA, CDR2 YNFKEQ. The V and J ends lost 0 bases and 6 bases respectively, with 14 bases between them. The CDR3 DNA reads as TGTGCCAGCAGCCAAGATTATGGGATCAGGTCTGAAGCTTTCTTT. It translates to CASSQDYGIRSEAFF.

At least ten counts were recorded for this clonotype. The chain is built from TRBV12-3 or TRBV12-4 and TRBJ2-7; the D gene is possibly TRBD1 (6 bases). This CDR3 has 14 amino acids. V lost 3 bases, J lost 3 bases, and 12 bases lay in between. The CDR3 DNA follows: TGTGCCAGCAGTTTGGGGACATCCTACTACGAGCAGTACTTC. It codes for CASSLGTSYYEQYF.

The sample holds a few counts of this clonotype. The J gene is TRBJ2-1, the V gene TRBV24-1, with 10 nucleotides matching TRBD1. The CDR3 totals 16 residues. Germline V gene data show CDR1 as KGHDR and CDR2 as SFDVKD. Germline trimming cut 4 bases from V and 7 bases from J; bases unmatched to any gene: 9. The DNA of the CDR3 is TGTGCCACCAGTGAATCGGGACAGGGGCCGAGGAATGAGCAGTTCTTC. Its protein product is CATSESGQGPRNEQFF.

The chain uses TRBV15 and TRBJ1-1, with no clear D. The CDR3 is 13 residues long. CDR1 LNHNV and CDR2 YYDKDF come from the germline V gene (reference sequence). V was cut by 0 bases and J by 1 base, with 3 bases left in between. For the CDR3, the DNA is TGTGCCACCAGCAGAGACAGGAACACTGAAGCTTTCTTT. Translating gives CATSRDRNTEAFF. The full variable domain, its missing parts supplied by reference TRBV15 and TRBJ1-1, is DAMVIQNPRYQVTQFGKPVTLSCSQTLNHNVMYWYQQKSSQAPKLLFHYYDKDFNNEADTPDNFQSRRPNTSFCFLDIRSPGLGDTAMYLCATSRDRNTEAFFGQGTRLTVV.

This clonotype showed up many times. V gene TRBV20-1 combines with J gene TRBJ2-7, with a weak D call TRBD1 (5 bases). The V and J ends lost 0 bases and 7 bases respectively, with 16 bases between them. Germline CDR1 DFQATT, CDR2 SNEGSKA (reference sequence). CDR3 length equals 14 residues. CDR3 coding DNA: TGCAGTGCTAGAGACGCCCTTGGACCAGGGGAGCAGTACTTC. This sequence encodes CSARDALGPGEQYF.

This clonotype was detected many times. The chain recombines TRBV11-2 with TRBJ2-5; unclear D gene. This CDR3 has 14 amino acids. Germline V gene sequence: CDR1 SGHAT, CDR2 FQNNGV. With 7 bases removed from V and 0 bases from J, the gap between germline ends came to 12 bases. CDR3 residues: CASNRISYQETQYF. CDR3 nucleotides: TGTGCCAGCAATAGGATCAGTTACCAAGAGACCCAGTACTTC.

This clonotype appeared a few times. CDR3 DNA sequence: TGCGCCAGCAGCCAAGATTCTCGGCCACAAGCTTTCTTT. This encodes CASSQDSRPQAFF. The rearrangement links TRBV4-3 to TRBJ1-1; no definite D call. V was clipped by 0 bases and J by 9 bases, with 11 bases between them. The CDR3 runs to 13 residues. The germline V gene has CDR1 LGHNA and CDR2 YSLEER.